The next 12 T cell receptor beta chains were all read from a single sample in a study of cytomegalovirus exposure and HLA in healthy donors. Sequencing was performed with immunoSEQ multiplex PCR; in TCRdb, only in-frame clones are kept and a portion is missing. The table shows 100,000 to 150,000 clones, with about 96% occurring only once. The sample comprised PBMCs. Every receptor here comes from a man younger than 30 in good health and CMV-seronegative.

The rearrangement links TRBV27 to TRBJ2-6, with unresolved D. V was trimmed by 8 bases and J by 2 bases, leaving 7 bases between them. The CDR3 consists of 13 residues. Germline V CDR1 and CDR2: MNHEY, SMNVEV (reference sequence). The CDR3, as DNA: TGTGCCAGCGGCCCCGCTGGGGCCAACGTCCTGACTTTC. This codes for CASGPAGANVLTF.

This clone was recorded only once. V and J are TRBV7-9 and TRBJ1-1; D not resolved. The V gene's germline CDR1 is SEHNR and CDR2 FQNEAQ (reference sequence). This CDR3 comprises 15 residues. Trimming left V 1 base short and J 1 base short, with 10 bases between. The CDR3 loop reads CASSLGMAENTEAFF. CDR3 sequence (DNA): TGTGCCAGCAGCTTAGGTATGGCAGAGAACACTGAAGCTTTCTTT.

CDR3 residues: CASSSEADYTEAFF. The DNA for the CDR3 is TGTGCCAGCAGCTCCGAGGCTGATTACACTGAAGCTTTCTTT. V and J are TRBV11-3 and TRBJ1-1; the D is unclear. The V end was cut by 4 bases, the J end by 3 bases, with 12 bases between. CDR1 SGHNT and CDR2 YENEEA come from the germline V gene. The CDR3 runs 14 residues.

V usage is TRBV29-1 and J usage is TRBJ2-4, with TRBD2 matching over 12 bases. Germline CDR1 is SQVTM and CDR2 is ANQGSEA. This CDR3 is 16 amino acids long. V lost 6 bases to trimming and J lost 8 bases; unmatched junction nucleotides: 14. The CDR3 region is CSVSGTSGLGGDIQYF. The CDR3 nucleotides read TGCAGCGTCAGCGGGACTAGCGGGTTAGGAGGAGACATTCAGTACTTC.

This sequence joins TRBV14 and TRBJ2-3; D may be TRBD1 (6 bases). CDR3 size: 15 residues. The V end was cut by 1 base, the J end by 2 bases, with 10 bases between. Germline loops: CDR1 SGHDN, CDR2 FVKESK. The DNA for the CDR3 is TGTGCCAGCAGCCAAGTAGGACAGCCCACAGATACGCAGTATTTT. It specifies CASSQVGQPTDTQYF.

The chain employs TRBV6-1 and TRBJ1-1, with D possibly TRBD1 on 6 matching bases. V was clipped by 7 bases and J by 8 bases, with 17 bases between them. CDR3 size: 13 residues. Germline assignment: CDR1 MNHNS and CDR2 SASEGT. The CDR3 here is CASIPGGAGEAFF. CDR3 DNA: TGTGCCAGCATCCCGGGGGGGGCAGGGGAAGCTTTCTTT.

This sequence joins TRBV28 and TRBJ1-2; tentatively, D is TRBD1 (6 bases). The CDR3 runs 14 residues. The V gene's germline CDR1 is MDHEN and CDR2 SYDVKM. V was cut by 3 bases and J by 8 bases, with 16 bases left in between. CDR3 sequence reads: CASSFREQGNGYTF. The CDR3 DNA reads TGTGCCAGCAGTTTCCGCGAACAGGGCAACGGCTACACCTTC.

This chain uses TRBV6-1 with TRBJ2-3, with unresolved D. This CDR3 contains 12 residues. The germline V gene encodes CDR1 MNHNS and CDR2 SASEGT. Trimming removed 6 bases at V and 6 bases at J, with 10 bases between. In nucleotides, the CDR3 is TGTGCCAGCAGACCCCCCGGGGATACGCAGTATTTT. This encodes CASRPPGDTQYF.

This chain connects TRBV5-1 to TRBJ2-1; TRBD1 matches at 11 bases. CDR3 size: 17 residues. Germline values: CDR1 SGHRS, CDR2 YFSETQ. The junction had 6 bases not matched to a gene; V was cut back by 4 bases and J by 0 bases. Written as DNA, the CDR3 is TGCGCCAGCAGCCACACAGGACAGGGGGCCTCCTACAATGAGCAGTTCTTC. Translating gives CASSHTGQGASYNEQFF.

V and J are TRBV28 and TRBJ2-1; the D gene is possibly TRBD2 (6 bases). CDR3 size: 12 residues. Germline CDR1 MDHEN, CDR2 SYDVKM. Trimming shortened V by 5 bases and J by 6 bases, and 8 bases separated the two germline ends. This CDR3 is CASSRDSNEQFF. The CDR3 nucleotides read TGTGCCAGCAGTAGGGACTCCAATGAGCAGTTCTTC.

This clone occurred once. The chain joins TRBV5-1 to TRBJ1-2, with TRBD1 as a possible D gene (6 bases). Germline loops: CDR1 SGHRS, CDR2 YFSETQ. V was cut by 4 bases and J by 3 bases, with 13 bases left in between. The CDR3 extends over 14 amino acids. Written as DNA, the CDR3 is TGCGCCAGCAGCCAGAAATCAGGGGACTATGGCTACACCTTC. This sequence encodes CASSQKSGDYGYTF.

The V call is TRBV7-9, the J call TRBJ1-4; D is ambiguous. V gave up 0 bases and J gave up 2 bases, with 13 bases separating them. The CDR3 contains 17 residues. Germline CDR1 reads SEHNR; CDR2 reads FQNEAQ (reference sequence). This chain's CDR3 is CASSLAGFGFTNEKLFF. The CDR3 DNA reads TGTGCCAGCAGCTTAGCCGGGTTTGGGTTCACTAATGAAAAACTGTTTTTT.